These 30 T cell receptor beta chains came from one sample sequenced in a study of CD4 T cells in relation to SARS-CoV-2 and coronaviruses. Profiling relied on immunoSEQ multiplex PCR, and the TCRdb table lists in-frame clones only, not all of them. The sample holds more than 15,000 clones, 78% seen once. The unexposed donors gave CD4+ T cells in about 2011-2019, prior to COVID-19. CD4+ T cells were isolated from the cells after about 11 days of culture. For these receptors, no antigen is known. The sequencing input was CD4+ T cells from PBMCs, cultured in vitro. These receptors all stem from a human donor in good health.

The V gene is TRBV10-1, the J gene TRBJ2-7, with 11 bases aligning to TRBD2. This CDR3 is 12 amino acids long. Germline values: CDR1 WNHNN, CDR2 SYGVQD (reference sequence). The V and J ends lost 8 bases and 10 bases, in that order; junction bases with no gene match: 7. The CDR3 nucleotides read TGCGCCAGCGCGCTAGCGGGAGGCACTCAGTACTTC. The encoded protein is CASALAGGTQYF.

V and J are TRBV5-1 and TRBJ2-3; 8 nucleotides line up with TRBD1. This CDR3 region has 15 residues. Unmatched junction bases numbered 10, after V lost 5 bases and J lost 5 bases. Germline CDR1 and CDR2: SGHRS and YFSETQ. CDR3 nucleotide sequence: TGCGCCAGCAGTTACGACGGACAGGGCGAAGATACGCAGTATTTT. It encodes CASSYDGQGEDTQYF.

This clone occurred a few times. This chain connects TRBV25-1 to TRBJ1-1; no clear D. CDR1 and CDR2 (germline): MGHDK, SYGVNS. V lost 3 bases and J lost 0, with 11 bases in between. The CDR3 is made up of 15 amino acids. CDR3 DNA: TGTGCCAGCAGTGACCTGACGGGGATGAACACTGAAGCTTTCTTT. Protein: CASSDLTGMNTEAFF.

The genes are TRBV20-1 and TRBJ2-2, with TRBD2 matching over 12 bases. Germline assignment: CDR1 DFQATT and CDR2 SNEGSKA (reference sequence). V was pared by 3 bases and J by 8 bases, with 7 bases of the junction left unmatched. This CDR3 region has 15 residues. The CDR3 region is CSASRTSGTVGELFF. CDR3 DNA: TGCAGTGCTAGTAGGACTAGCGGGACGGTTGGGGAGCTGTTTTTT.

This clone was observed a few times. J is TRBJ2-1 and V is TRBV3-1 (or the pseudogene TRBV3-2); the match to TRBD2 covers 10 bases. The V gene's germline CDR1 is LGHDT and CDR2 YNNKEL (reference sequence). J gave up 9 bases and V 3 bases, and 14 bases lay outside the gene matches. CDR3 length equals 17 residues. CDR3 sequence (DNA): TGTGCCAGCAGCCAGCAGCCCCTAGCGGGAGTTGGCGGTGAGCAGTTCTTC. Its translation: CASSQQPLAGVGGEQFF.

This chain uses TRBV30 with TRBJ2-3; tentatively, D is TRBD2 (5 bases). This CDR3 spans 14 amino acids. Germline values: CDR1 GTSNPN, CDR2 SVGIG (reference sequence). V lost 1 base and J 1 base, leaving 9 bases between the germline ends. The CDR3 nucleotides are TGTGCCTGGAGTGGGGAGTTAGGCACAGATACGCAGTATTTT. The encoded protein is CAWSGELGTDTQYF.

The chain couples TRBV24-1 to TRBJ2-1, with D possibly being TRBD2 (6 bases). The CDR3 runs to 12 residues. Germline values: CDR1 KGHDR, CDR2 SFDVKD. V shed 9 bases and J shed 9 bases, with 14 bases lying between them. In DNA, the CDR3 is TGTGCCACCTCGGGGGTTTATGGTGAGCAGTTCTTC. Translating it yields CATSGVYGEQFF.

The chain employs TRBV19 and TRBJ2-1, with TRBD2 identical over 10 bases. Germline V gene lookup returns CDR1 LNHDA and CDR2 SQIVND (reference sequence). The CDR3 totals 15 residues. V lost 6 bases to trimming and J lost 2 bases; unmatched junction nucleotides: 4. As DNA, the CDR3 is TGTGCCAGTAGCCCCCTAGCGGGAGCCTACAATGAGCAGTTCTTC. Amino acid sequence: CASSPLAGAYNEQFF.

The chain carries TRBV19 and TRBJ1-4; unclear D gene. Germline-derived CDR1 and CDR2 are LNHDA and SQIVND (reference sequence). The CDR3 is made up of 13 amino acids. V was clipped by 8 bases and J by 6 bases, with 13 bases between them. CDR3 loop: CASGQVVDEKLFF. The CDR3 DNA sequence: TGTGCCAGTGGGCAAGTCGTCGATGAAAAACTGTTTTTT.

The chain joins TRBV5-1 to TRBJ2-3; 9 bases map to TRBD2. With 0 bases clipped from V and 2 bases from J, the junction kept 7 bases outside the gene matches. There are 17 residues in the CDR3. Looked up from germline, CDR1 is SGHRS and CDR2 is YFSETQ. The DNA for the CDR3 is TGCGCCAGCAGCTTGGTCGGGACTAGCCGATACACAGATACGCAGTATTTT. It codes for CASSLVGTSRYTDTQYF.

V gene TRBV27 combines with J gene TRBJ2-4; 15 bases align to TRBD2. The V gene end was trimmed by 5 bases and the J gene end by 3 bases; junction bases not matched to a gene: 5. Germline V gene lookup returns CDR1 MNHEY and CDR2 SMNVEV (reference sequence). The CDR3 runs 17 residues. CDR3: CASSRTSGRADKNIQYF. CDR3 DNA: TGTGCCAGCAGTCGGACTAGCGGGAGGGCCGACAAAAACATTCAGTACTTC.

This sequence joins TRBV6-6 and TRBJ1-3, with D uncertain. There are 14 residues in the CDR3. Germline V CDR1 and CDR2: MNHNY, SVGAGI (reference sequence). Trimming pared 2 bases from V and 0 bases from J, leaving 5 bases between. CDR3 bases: TGTGCCAGCAGTTACGGGGACTCTGGAAACACCATATATTTT. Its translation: CASSYGDSGNTIYF.

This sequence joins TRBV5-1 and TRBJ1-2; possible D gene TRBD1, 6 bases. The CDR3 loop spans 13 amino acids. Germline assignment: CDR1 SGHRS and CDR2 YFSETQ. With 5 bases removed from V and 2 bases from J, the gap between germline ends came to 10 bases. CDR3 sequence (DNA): TGCGCCAGCAGAGAGGACAGCAACTATGGCTACACCTTC. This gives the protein CASREDSNYGYTF.

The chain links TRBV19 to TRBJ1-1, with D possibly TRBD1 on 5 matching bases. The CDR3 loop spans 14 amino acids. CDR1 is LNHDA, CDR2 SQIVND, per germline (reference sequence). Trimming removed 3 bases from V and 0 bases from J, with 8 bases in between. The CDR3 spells CASSITGLNTEAFF. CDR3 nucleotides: TGTGCCAGTAGTATCACAGGACTGAACACTGAAGCTTTCTTT.

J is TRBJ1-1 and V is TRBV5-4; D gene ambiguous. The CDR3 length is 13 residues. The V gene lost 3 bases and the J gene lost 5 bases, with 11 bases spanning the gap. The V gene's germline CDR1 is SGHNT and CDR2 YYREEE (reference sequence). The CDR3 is CASSSNTGTEAFF. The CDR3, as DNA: TGTGCCAGCAGCTCCAATACCGGGACTGAAGCTTTCTTT.

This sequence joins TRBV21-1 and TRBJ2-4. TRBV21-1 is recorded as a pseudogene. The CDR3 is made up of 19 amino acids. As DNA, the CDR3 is TGTGCCAGCAGCAAAGTGAGCAAGGATAGTGAAATAGCCAAAAACATTCAGTACTTC. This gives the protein CASSKVSKDSEIAKNIQYF.

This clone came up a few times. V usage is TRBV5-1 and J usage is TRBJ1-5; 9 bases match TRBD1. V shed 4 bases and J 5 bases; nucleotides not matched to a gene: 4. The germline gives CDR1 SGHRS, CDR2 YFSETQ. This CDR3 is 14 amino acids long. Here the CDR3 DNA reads TGCGCCAGCAGCCTGGGACAGGGCGATCAGCCCCAGCATTTT. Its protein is CASSLGQGDQPQHF.

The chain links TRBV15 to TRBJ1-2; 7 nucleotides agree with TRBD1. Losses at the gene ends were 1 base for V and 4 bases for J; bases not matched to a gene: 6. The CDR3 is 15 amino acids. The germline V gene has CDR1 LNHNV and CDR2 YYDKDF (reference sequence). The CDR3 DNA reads TGTGCCACCAGCAGAGGCCAGGGGGTCCCCTATGGCTACACCTTC. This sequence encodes CATSRGQGVPYGYTF. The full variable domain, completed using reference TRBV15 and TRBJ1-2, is DAMVIQNPRYQVTQFGKPVTLSCSQTLNHNVMYWYQQKSSQAPKLLFHYYDKDFNNEADTPDNFQSRRPNTSFCFLDIRSPGLGDTAMYLCATSRGQGVPYGYTFGSGTRLTVV.

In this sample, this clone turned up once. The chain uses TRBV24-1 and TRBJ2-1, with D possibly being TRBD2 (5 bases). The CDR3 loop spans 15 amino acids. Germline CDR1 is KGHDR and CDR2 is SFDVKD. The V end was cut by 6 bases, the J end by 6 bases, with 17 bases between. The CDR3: CATSNEGLMFNEQFF. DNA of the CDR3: TGTGCCACCAGTAACGAGGGCCTAATGTTCAATGAGCAGTTCTTC.

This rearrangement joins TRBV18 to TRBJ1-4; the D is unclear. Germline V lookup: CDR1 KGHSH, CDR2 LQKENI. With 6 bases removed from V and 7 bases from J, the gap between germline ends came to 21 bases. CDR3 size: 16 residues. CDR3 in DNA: TGTGCCAGCTCGCCAAACACCGGCCGGGATGGTGAAAAACTGTTTTTT. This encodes CASSPNTGRDGEKLFF.

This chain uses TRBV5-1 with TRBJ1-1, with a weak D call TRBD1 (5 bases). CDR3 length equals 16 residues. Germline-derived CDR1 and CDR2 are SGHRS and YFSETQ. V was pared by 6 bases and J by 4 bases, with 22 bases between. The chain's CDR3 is CASTFNWGGEGTEAFF. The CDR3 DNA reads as TGCGCCAGCACCTTCAATTGGGGGGGTGAGGGCACTGAAGCTTTCTTT. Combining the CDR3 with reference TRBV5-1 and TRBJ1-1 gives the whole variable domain KAGVTQTPRYLIKTRGQQVTLSCSPISGHRSVSWYQQTPGQGLQFLFEYFSETQRNKGNFPGRFSGRQFSNSRSEMNVSTLELGDSALYLCASTFNWGGEGTEAFFGQGTRLTVV.

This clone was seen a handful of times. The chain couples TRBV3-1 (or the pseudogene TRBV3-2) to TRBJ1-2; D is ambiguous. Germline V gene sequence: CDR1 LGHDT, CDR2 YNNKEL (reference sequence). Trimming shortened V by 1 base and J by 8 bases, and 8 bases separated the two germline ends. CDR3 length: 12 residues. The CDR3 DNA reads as TGTGCCAGCAGCCAAGGTTCTCGGGGCTACACCTTC. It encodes CASSQGSRGYTF.

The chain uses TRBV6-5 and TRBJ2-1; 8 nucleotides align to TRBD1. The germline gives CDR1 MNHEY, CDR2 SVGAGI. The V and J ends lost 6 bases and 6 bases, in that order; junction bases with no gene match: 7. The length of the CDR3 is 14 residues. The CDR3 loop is CASSRQGFPNEQFF. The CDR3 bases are TGTGCCAGCAGCCGACAGGGGTTCCCCAATGAGCAGTTCTTC.

As DNA, the CDR3 is TGTGCCACCAGTGAACACAGGGGGCCCCACAATGAGCAGTTCTTC. This encodes CATSEHRGPHNEQFF. The chain couples TRBV24-1 to TRBJ2-1; 9 bases fit TRBD1. V gave up 4 bases and J gave up 5 bases; unmatched junction bases: 5. Looked up from germline, CDR1 is KGHDR and CDR2 is SFDVKD. CDR3 length equals 15 residues.

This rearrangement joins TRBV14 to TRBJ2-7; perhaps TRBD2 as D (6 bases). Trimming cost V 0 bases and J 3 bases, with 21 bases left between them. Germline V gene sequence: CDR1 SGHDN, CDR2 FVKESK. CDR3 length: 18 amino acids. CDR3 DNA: TGTGCCAGCAGCCAAGATACACTAGCTAGAACTACTTTCTACGAGCAGTACTTC. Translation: CASSQDTLARTTFYEQYF.

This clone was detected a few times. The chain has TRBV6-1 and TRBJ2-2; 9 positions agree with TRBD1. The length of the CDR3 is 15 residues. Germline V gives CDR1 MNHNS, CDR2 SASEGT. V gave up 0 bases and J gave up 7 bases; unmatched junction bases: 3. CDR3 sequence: CASSEAGTGNGELFF. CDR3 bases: TGTGCCAGCAGTGAAGCGGGGACAGGGAACGGGGAGCTGTTTTTT.

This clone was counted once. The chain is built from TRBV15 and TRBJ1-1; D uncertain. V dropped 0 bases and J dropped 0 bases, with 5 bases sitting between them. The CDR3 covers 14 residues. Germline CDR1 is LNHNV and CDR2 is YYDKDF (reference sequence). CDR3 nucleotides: TGTGCCACCAGCAGAGATGGGATGAACACTGAAGCTTTCTTT. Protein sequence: CATSRDGMNTEAFF.

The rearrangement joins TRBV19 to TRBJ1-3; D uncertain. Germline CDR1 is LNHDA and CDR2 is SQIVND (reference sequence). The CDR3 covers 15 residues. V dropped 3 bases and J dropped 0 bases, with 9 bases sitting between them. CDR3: CASSIGVSSGNTIYF. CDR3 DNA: TGTGCCAGTAGTATTGGAGTTTCCTCTGGAAACACCATATATTTT.

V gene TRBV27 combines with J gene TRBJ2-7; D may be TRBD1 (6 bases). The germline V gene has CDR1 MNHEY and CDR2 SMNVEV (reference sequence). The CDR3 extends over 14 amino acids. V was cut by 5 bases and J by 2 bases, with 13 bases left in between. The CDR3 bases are TGTGCCAGCAGTGGCATCAGGGGCCCCTACGAGCAGTACTTC. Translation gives CASSGIRGPYEQYF.

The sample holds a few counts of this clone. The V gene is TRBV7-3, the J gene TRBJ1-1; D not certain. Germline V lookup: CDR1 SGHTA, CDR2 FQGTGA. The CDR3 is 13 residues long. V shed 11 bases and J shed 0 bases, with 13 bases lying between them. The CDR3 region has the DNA TGTGCCTCCCGGAAGACGGTGAACACTGAAGCTTTCTTT. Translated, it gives CASRKTVNTEAFF.